This T cell receptor (beta chain) was sequenced during a study of CXCR4 blockade with PD-1 therapy in pancreatic cancer. Germline V gene lookup returns CDR1 SGHNT and CDR2 YENEEA. The CDR3 loop spans 16 amino acids. V lost 3 bases and J 4 bases, leaving 16 bases between the germline ends. Only in-frame clones appear in the TCRdb table, and some are missing; sequencing was by immunoSEQ multiplex PCR. The data hold some 6,200 clones, with 35% to 40% observed a single time. This clone was seen a few times. This TCR was sampled from a human donor with pancreatic ductal adenocarcinoma. The chain uses TRBV11-3 and TRBJ2-1; D is perhaps TRBD2 (5 bases). The sequenced sample consisted of tumor tissue. In DNA form, the CDR3 reads TGTGCCAGCAGCTTGGCGGGCGCGGGCGGTTACAATGAGCAGTTCTTC. Translating gives CASSLAGAGGYNEQFF.